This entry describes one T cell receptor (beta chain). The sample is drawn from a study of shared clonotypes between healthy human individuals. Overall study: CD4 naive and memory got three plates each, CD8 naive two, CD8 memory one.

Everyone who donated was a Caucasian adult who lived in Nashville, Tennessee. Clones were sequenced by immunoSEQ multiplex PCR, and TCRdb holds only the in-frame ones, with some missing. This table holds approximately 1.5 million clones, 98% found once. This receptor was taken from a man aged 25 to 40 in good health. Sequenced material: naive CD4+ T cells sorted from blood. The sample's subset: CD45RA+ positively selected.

The CDR3 coding sequence is TGTGCCAGCAGTTACGGGTCCACTGAAGCTTTCTTT. The encoded protein is CASSYGSTEAFF. The chain carries TRBV6-5 and TRBJ1-1; D is uncertain. Germline CDR1 is MNHEY and CDR2 is SVGAGI. The CDR3 extends over 12 amino acids. V was clipped by 2 bases and J by 4 bases, with 5 bases between them.